The rows below give T cell receptor beta chains drawn from one sample of a study of CD8 T cells in ankylosing spondylitis. MiXCR, applied by TCRdb to the 5' RACE reads, yields one record per CDR3 protein. The data contain a few hundred thousand distinct CDR3 sequences, roughly 6.6% of them singletons. The sequenced sample was blood, either unsorted or a sorted T cell fraction (not recorded which). The source is a male donor with ankylosing spondylitis. Each CDR3 is given with its conserved first and last residue. Fields, in order: CDR3 DNA, CDR3 protein, V gene, J gene, D gene, CDR3 length, clone size. The D gene is left open where the match is weak. Clone size appears in some rows only: once, few, many, or a class for an expanded clone.

TGTGCCAGCAGTTACAGGGTGTACGAGCAGTACTTC	CASSYRVYEQYF	TRBV6-2/TRBV6-3	TRBJ2-7	-	12	-
TGTGCCAGCAGCCGCAATTACGAGCAGTACTTC	CASSRNYEQYF	TRBV12-3/TRBV12-4	TRBJ2-7	-	11	many
TGTGCCAGCGCGGGACAGGGAAGCCGTGGCTACACCTTC	CASAGQGSRGYTF	TRBV11-2	TRBJ1-2	TRBD1	13	many
TGCGCCAGCAGCCAGGACCACAGAAGACCCTACAATGAGCAGTTCTTC	CASSQDHRRPYNEQFF	TRBV4-1	TRBJ2-1	-	16	few
TGTGCCAGCAGTGGCACCAGCGGGGGAGAGACCCAGTACTTC	CASSGTSGGETQYF	TRBV2	TRBJ2-5	TRBD2	14	few
TGCGCCAGCAGCCACGAGGGGCCGGGGCTCATCTCTGGAAACACCATATATTTT	CASSHEGPGLISGNTIYF	TRBV5-1	TRBJ1-3	-	18	many
TGTGCCAGCAAACAGACAGGGGGGGAGCAGCCCCAGCATTTT	CASKQTGGEQPQHF	TRBV27	TRBJ1-5	TRBD1	14	many
TGTGCCAGCAGCACCCGGGACAAGAACACCGGGGAGCTGTTTTTT	CASSTRDKNTGELFF	TRBV7-6	TRBJ2-2	-	15	-
TGTGCCAGCAGTTTCCCCAGGAGCTCTGGAAACACCATATATTTT	CASSFPRSSGNTIYF	TRBV12-3/TRBV12-4	TRBJ1-3	-	15	many
TGCAGCGTGATTCTAGCAACCAGTAACTATGGCTACACCTTC	CSVILATSNYGYTF	TRBV29-1	TRBJ1-2	-	14	once
TGTGCCAGCAGCCAAGGGGGCGGACACAGAGGCTACACCTTC	CASSQGGGHRGYTF	TRBV14	TRBJ1-2	-	14	many
TGCGCCAGCAGCCAAGGACTAGCGGCAGAGGGAGACACCGGGGAGCTGTTTTTT	CASSQGLAAEGDTGELFF	TRBV4-3	TRBJ2-2	TRBD2	18	many
TGTGCCAGCAGCTTAGTATTAAGCCACGGAGCTACCCAGCATTTT	CASSLVLSHGATQHF	TRBV11-2	TRBJ1-5	-	15	many
TGTGCCAGCAGCTTCGGACCCGGCGGCGAGCAGTACTTC	CASSFGPGGEQYF	TRBV5-6	TRBJ2-7	-	13	-